The rows below give T cell receptor beta chains drawn from one sample of a study of cytomegalovirus exposure and HLA in healthy donors. Profiling relied on immunoSEQ multiplex PCR, and the TCRdb table lists in-frame clones only, not all of them. In the table there are about 130,000 clones, over 70% of which are singletons. Sequencing used PBMCs. The receptor set was obtained from a man younger than 40 in good health and CMV-seronegative. Each CDR3 is given with its conserved first and last residue. D genes are given only for firm matches. Some rows have no size entry. The others give once, few or many, or a class for an expanded clone.

v_gene	j_gene	abundance	d_gene	CDR3nt	CDR3aa
TRBV9	TRBJ2-2	NA	NA	TGTGCCAGCAGCGTAGGACAGGCCGGGGTCGGGGAGCTGTTTTTT	CASSVGQAGVGELFF
TRBV7-6	TRBJ2-3	NA	NA	TGTGCCAGCAGCTTATTCAGAGATACGCAGTATTTT	CASSLFRDTQYF
TRBV30	TRBJ2-3	NA	NA	TGTGCCTGGGAACCGGGATTCCCGGAAGATACGCAGTATTTT	CAWEPGFPEDTQYF
TRBV9	TRBJ2-4	NA	NA	TGTGCCAGCAGCGAGAGCGGAGACATTCAGTACTTC	CASSESGDIQYF
TRBV2	TRBJ1-2	NA	NA	TGTGCCAGCAGTCCGGGGGGTAGCAGGAACTATGGCTACACCTTC	CASSPGGSRNYGYTF
TRBV10-3	TRBJ2-1	NA	TRBD2	TGTGCCATCAGTGTAGGCGGGAGTACGGCAGGTGAGCAGTTCTTC	CAISVGGSTAGEQFF
TRBV6-5	TRBJ1-1	NA	NA	TGTGCCAGCAGGCCGAGGAAGAACACTGAAGCTTTCTTT	CASRPRKNTEAFF
TRBV6-5	TRBJ1-1	NA	NA	TGTGCCAGCAGTTACTCGAGAGGGGGATGGACTGAAGCTTTCTTT	CASSYSRGGWTEAFF
TRBV5-1	TRBJ2-1	few	TRBD1	TGCGCCACCCAAACTGGGACAGGACACAATGAGCAGTTCTTC	CATQTGTGHNEQFF
TRBV7-2	TRBJ1-5	NA	NA	TGTGCCAGCAGCCCGGCGGATCAGCCCCAGCATTTT	CASSPADQPQHF
TRBV25-1	TRBJ2-1	NA	TRBD1	TGTGCCAGCAGTGAATCTGGGACAGGGGTTGGGGATGAGCAGTTCTTC	CASSESGTGVGDEQFF
TRBV30	TRBJ1-1	NA	TRBD1	TGTGCCTGGAGTGCCGGGACAGGGTTTATGAACACTGAAGCTTTCTTT	CAWSAGTGFMNTEAFF
TRBV7-2	TRBJ2-5	once	TRBD1	TGTGCCAGCAGCCCAGGACAGGTAGAGACCCAGTACTTC	CASSPGQVETQYF
TRBV30	TRBJ1-2	few	TRBD1	TGTGCCTGGAGTGTGACAGGGGGTATTTACTATGGCTACACCTTC	CAWSVTGGIYYGYTF
TRBV19	TRBJ2-2	NA	NA	TGTGCCAGTAGAGGTCCGCGGGGCACCGGGGAGCTGTTTTTT	CASRGPRGTGELFF
TRBV6-6	TRBJ2-2	NA	TRBD1	TGTGCCAGCAGTCGACAGGGGGTTAACACCGGGGAGCTGTTTTTT	CASSRQGVNTGELFF
TRBV5-3	TRBJ1-2	once	TRBD1	TGTGCCAGACAGACGGGACAGCCCCACAACTATGGCTACACCTTC	CARQTGQPHNYGYTF
TRBV5-5	TRBJ2-7	NA	TRBD1	TGTGCCAGCAGTCCCCGCAGGGGGCCCTACGAGCAGTACTTC	CASSPRRGPYEQYF
TRBV6-5	TRBJ1-2	NA	TRBD1	TGTGCCAGCAGTGGGACAGTTTATGGCTACACCTTC	CASSGTVYGYTF
TRBV6-6	TRBJ2-2	NA	NA	TGTGCCAGCAGTCCCCCAGGGGCCGGGGAGCTGTTTTTT	CASSPPGAGELFF
TRBV10-3	TRBJ2-7	NA	NA	TGTGCCATCACCACTGGACTGAACGAGCAGTACTTC	CAITTGLNEQYF
TRBV28	TRBJ1-1	NA	NA	TGTGCCAGCAGTGTCTACAGGGAGGGCACTGAAGCTTTCTTT	CASSVYREGTEAFF
TRBV28	TRBJ2-7	NA	TRBD1	TGTGCCAGCAGTTTTCGGGACAGACCATTCTACGAGCAGTACTTC	CASSFRDRPFYEQYF
TRBV11-3	TRBJ2-7	NA	NA	TGTGCCAGCAGCTTAGTATTGGCGGGGGCCTTGTGGGAGCAGTACTTC	CASSLVLAGALWEQYF
TRBV27	TRBJ1-2	NA	TRBD1	TGTGCCAGCAGCCCGCGAAGGGGGCGGCATGGCTACACCTTC	CASSPRRGRHGYTF
TRBV27	TRBJ2-4	NA	NA	TGTGCCAGCAGTCCACGAGGATGGTCCAGCGAGGCCAAAAACATTCAGTACTTC	CASSPRGWSSEAKNIQYF
TRBV7-9	TRBJ1-6	NA	TRBD1	TGTGCCAGCAGCGTAGGACAGGGAGTCAATTCACCCCTCCACTTT	CASSVGQGVNSPLHF
TRBV30	TRBJ2-7	NA	NA	TGTGCCTGGGAGCCAGGTCCAGGGACCTACGAGCAGTACTTC	CAWEPGPGTYEQYF
TRBV4-1	TRBJ2-5	few	TRBD2	TGCGCCAGCAGCCAAGTAGCGGGACCAGAGGAGACCCAGTACTTC	CASSQVAGPEETQYF
TRBV29-1	TRBJ1-3	NA	NA	TGCAGCGTTGAGGCGGGGATACCCTCTGGAAACACCATATATTTT	CSVEAGIPSGNTIYF
TRBV6-5	TRBJ1-2	NA	NA	TGTGCCAGCAGGCCAGGACAGAACTATGGCTACACCTTC	CASRPGQNYGYTF
TRBV7-6	TRBJ1-6	NA	TRBD1	TGTGCCAGCAGCCGGGACAGGGGGGGATCACCCCTCCACTTT	CASSRDRGGSPLHF
TRBV6-6	TRBJ2-3	NA	NA	TGTGCCAGCAGCTATCGGGCGGGACCCCCGAATACGCAGTATTTT	CASSYRAGPPNTQYF
TRBV6-5	TRBJ1-3	NA	TRBD1	TGTGCCAGCAGCCGACAGGGGGCAGTAGGAAACACCATATATTTT	CASSRQGAVGNTIYF
TRBV29-1	TRBJ1-1	NA	NA	TGCAGCGTTGAATTGTCGGGATTGAGCACTGAAGCTTTCTTT	CSVELSGLSTEAFF
TRBV4-1	TRBJ1-1	NA	NA	TGCGCCAGCAGCCAAGGGGCGCTGAACACTGAAGCTTTCTTT	CASSQGALNTEAFF
TRBV5-1	TRBJ2-7	NA	TRBD2	TGCGCCAGCAGCTTCCTACTAGCGGGAGCGTACGAGCAGTACTTC	CASSFLLAGAYEQYF
TRBV7-2	TRBJ1-4	NA	NA	TGTGCCAGCAGCTCCAAGTCGGGGACAAATGAAAAACTGTTTTTT	CASSSKSGTNEKLFF
TRBV6-6	TRBJ1-2	NA	TRBD1	TGTGCCAGCAGTTACGGGGGACAGGGTAACTATGGCTACACCTTC	CASSYGGQGNYGYTF
TRBV7-8	TRBJ2-2	NA	TRBD1	TGTGCCAGCAGCTTCTGGGACAGCAATACGGGGGAGCTGTTTTTT	CASSFWDSNTGELFF
TRBV5-6	TRBJ2-5	NA	NA	TGTGCCAGCAGCGCCGCGGGCGACCAGTACTTC	CASSAAGDQYF
TRBV5-1	TRBJ2-7	NA	TRBD2	TGCGCCAGCAGCTTGGGACTAGCGGGCGCCTACGAGCAGTACTTC	CASSLGLAGAYEQYF
TRBV6-5	TRBJ2-3	NA	TRBD1	TGTGCCAGCAGTTACTGGCCCATAAGGGGGCACACGCAGTATTTT	CASSYWPIRGHTQYF
TRBV5-4	TRBJ2-7	NA	TRBD2	TGTGCCAGCAGCTTGCCCGGCGGGAGTCCCTACGAGCAGTACTTC	CASSLPGGSPYEQYF
TRBV5-1	TRBJ1-4	NA	TRBD1	TGCGCCAGCAGCGTACAGGGGGCGAGTAATGAAAAACTGTTTTTT	CASSVQGASNEKLFF
TRBV4-2	TRBJ1-2	NA	TRBD1	TGTGCCAGCATGGGACAGTACTATGGCTACACCTTC	CASMGQYYGYTF
TRBV28	TRBJ1-5	NA	NA	TGTGCCAGCAGACCCGGACAGCCAAATCAGCCCCAGCATTTT	CASRPGQPNQPQHF
TRBV6-1	TRBJ2-1	NA	TRBD2	TGTGCCAGCAGTTCGGGACTAGCGGGAGTTAATGAGCAGTTCTTC	CASSSGLAGVNEQFF
TRBV19	TRBJ1-2	NA	NA	TGTGCCAGTAGTATATGGGGCAGTAACTATGGCTACACCTTC	CASSIWGSNYGYTF
TRBV5-4	TRBJ2-7	few	TRBD1	TGTGCCAGCAGCTACCGACAGGGCGAGCAGTACTTC	CASSYRQGEQYF
TRBV11-3	TRBJ2-1	NA	NA	TGTGCCAGCAGTAGGAGCTCCTACAATGAGCAGTTCTTC	CASSRSSYNEQFF
TRBV6-6	TRBJ2-1	NA	TRBD2	TGTGCCAGCAGTTCCCCCGGGGGGTCCGGGTTCTTC	CASSSPGGSGFF
TRBV11-3	TRBJ2-2	once	TRBD1	TGTGCCAGCAGCTTAGGAGCCCCGCAGGGGGCCGGGGAGCTGTTTTTT	CASSLGAPQGAGELFF
TRBV7-8	TRBJ1-2	NA	NA	TGTGCCAGCAGCTTCAGGACAGTAAGACACTATGGCTACACCTTC	CASSFRTVRHYGYTF
TRBV6-5	TRBJ1-5	NA	NA	TGTGCCAGCAGACCGCCGGGGGGCGGCAATCAGCCCCAGCATTTT	CASRPPGGGNQPQHF
TRBV10-3	TRBJ2-5	once	TRBD2	TGTGCCATCAGTGGAGGAGCGGGAGAAGAGACCCAGTACTTC	CAISGGAGEETQYF
TRBV6-4	TRBJ2-3	NA	TRBD2	TGTGCCAGCGATTTAACTAACCTAGCGGATAACACAGATACGCAGTATTTT	CASDLTNLADNTDTQYF
TRBV25-1	TRBJ1-1	NA	NA	TGTGCCAGCAGTGAATCGGTCTCGGGGACTGAAGCTTTCTTT	CASSESVSGTEAFF
TRBV18	TRBJ1-4	NA	TRBD1	TGTGCCAGCTCACTGCGGACAGGGGATAAGGAAAAACTGTTTTTT	CASSLRTGDKEKLFF
TRBV2	TRBJ2-3	once	TRBD2	TGTGCCAGCAACGCGGGGGGAACAGATACGCAGTATTTT	CASNAGGTDTQYF